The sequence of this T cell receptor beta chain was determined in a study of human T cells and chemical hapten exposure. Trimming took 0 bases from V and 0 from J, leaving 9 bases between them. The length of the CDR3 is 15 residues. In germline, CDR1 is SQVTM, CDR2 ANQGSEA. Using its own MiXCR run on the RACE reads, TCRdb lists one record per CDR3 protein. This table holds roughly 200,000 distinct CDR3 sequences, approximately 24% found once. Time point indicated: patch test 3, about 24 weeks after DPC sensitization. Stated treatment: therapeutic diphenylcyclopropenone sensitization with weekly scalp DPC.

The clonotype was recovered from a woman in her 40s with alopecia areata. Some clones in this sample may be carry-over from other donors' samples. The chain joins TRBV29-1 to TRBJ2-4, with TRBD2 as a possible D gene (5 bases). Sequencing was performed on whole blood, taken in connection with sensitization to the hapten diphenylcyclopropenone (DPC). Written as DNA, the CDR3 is TGCAGCGTTGAAGAGGACGAGGGAGCCAAAAACATTCAGTACTTC. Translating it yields CSVEEDEGAKNIQYF. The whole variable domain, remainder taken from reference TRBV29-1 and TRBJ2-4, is SAVISQKPSRDICQRGTSLTIQCQVDSQVTMMFWYRQQPGQSLTLIATANQGSEATYESGFVIDKFPISRPNLTFSTLTVSNMSPEDSSIYLCSVEEDEGAKNIQYFGAGTRLSVL.